This T cell receptor (beta chain) is from a study of cytomegalovirus exposure and HLA in healthy donors (dated 2017 in TCRdb). About the full investigation: According to an earlier analysis of several hundred of the donors, some 180 million T cells yielded some 120 million unique TCR beta sequences and 250 to 350 Gb of sequence data. An early release covering more than 500 HLA-typed donors comprised approximately 300 gigabases of sequencing data and some 79 million unique TCR sequences. Of the roughly 430 genotyped donors, over 65% fell in the genetic ancestry cluster associated with self-reported Caucasian donors. The study was designed to test whether signatures of past pathogen exposure could be identified by cataloging public T cell receptors. The study profiled the T cell repertoires of more than 500 subjects by immunosequencing and related them to cytomegalovirus serostatus. In addition to the first cohort of around 670 subjects, a separate validation cohort of approximately 130 different subjects was used. To predict cytomegalovirus infection status, the study brought together high-throughput TCR immunosequencing, statistical association of individual TCRs with disease status, and machine learning. In a later analysis, previously published TCR beta repertoires from 666 donors were re-analyzed and high-resolution HLA genotyping was added so that TCR occurrence patterns could be studied. The later analysis used no new phenotypic data to find candidate immune exposures, relying instead on TCR beta sequences and their occurrence across donors. To decide whether each TCR beta V gene segment behaved as functional or pseudogenic, an earlier analysis of some 570 of the donors relied on high-throughput TCR beta sequencing. Donor age, sex, ethnicity and CMV serostatus were compiled together with the repertoire data. A later genetic analysis used genome-wide SNP genotypes for about three fifths of the 666 donors, treating that subset as a discovery cohort. All discovery cohort repertoires had been generated using a single sequencing platform. HLA typing included class I and class II loci at four-digit resolution. The number of donors typed differed by locus, with about 629-640 for A, B, C, DRB1 and DQB1, 522 for DQA1, 606 for DPA1, and some 440 for DPB1. Because of strong linkage in the cohort, a handful of DR-DQ haplotypes were treated as single units for association and clustering. Across about 380 genotyped donors of the cohort, an average of approximately 240,000 unique TCR beta nucleotide sequences per donor were sequenced, and about a sixth of those sequences were non-productive. What the authors observed across the whole study: Specific HLA alleles were associated with roughly 17,000 TCR beta sequences at a false discovery rate of 0.05 in a later analysis. The sequencing pipeline was judged likely to have produced a cluster of highly shared sequence variants as a technical artifact. Correlated functional status among segregating V segments might be attributable to linkage disequilibrium, but an unknown experimental factor could not be ruled out. Because counts were too low, about 18 rarely observed V segments, including chromosome 9 orphons, were left out of the earlier analysis of several hundred of the donors. Presence/absence analyses assumed roughly uniform sequencing depth across donors, an assumption that may not hold. In a later analysis, HLA-associated TCR beta chains showed more clonal expansion and lower generation probabilities than non-associated chains that were equally common. When HLA alleles, especially DR and DQ, strongly co-occurred, TCR associations were difficult to assign to individual alleles. A total of 150 to 200 TCR beta chains were listed by the study as associated with cytomegalovirus. According to the authors, the approach could potentially be generalized to other disease states and immunological phenotypes. The 87-base-pair reads could not distinguish some IMGT-functional V segments, including TRBV6-2 and TRBV6-3, so those segments were excluded. In both the original and validation cohorts, the classifier was reported to diagnose cytomegalovirus status with high specificity and sensitivity. In vitro tests confirmed that a few of the cytomegalovirus-associated TCR beta chains recognize cytomegalovirus antigens. Because some donors lacked HLA typing at each locus, the association tests relied only on the typed subset. Only TCR beta chains were sequenced in this cohort, and the absence of alpha or paired-chain data limited detectable features. According to a later analysis, most CMV-associated TCR beta chains appeared to be HLA-restricted, and the HLA associations seemed to be driven largely by CMV exposure. In a later analysis, several top co-occurrence clusters were reported to appear linked to parvovirus B19, influenza, CMV and Epstein-Barr virus. Compared with the roughly 600-donor mean, donors in an Asian-associated ancestry cluster had fewer N-insertions in productive TCRs, according to a later genetic analysis. According to a later analysis, TCR association rates differed among HLA loci, with DRB1 alleles showing the most associated TCRs and HLA-C alleles showing the fewest. V-gene and J-gene trimming of TCR beta chains was associated with a missense DCLRE1C variant in a later genetic analysis, and the association was replicated in an independent cohort. Most TCR sequences were seen in very few donors, while some public TCRs were found in many individuals. An earlier analysis of some 560 of the donors showed that most TCR beta V segments appeared in productive rearrangements either about 87% or about 30% of the time, which broadly matched IMGT annotations. A further reported finding was that TCR beta sequences accurately predicted the HLA-A and HLA-B alleles for most subjects in the first cohort. For the cohort, immune exposure information was limited to CMV serostatus.

As concerns this clone: Which antigen it targets is not known. No clone much larger than this one lies a single base away; base qualities are absent.

The cohort consisted of 650 to 850 healthy bone marrow donors. Cohort members were all nominally healthy when sampled, although unrecorded immune exposures were likely present. The donor tested CMV seronegative, placing the donor among the 350 or so seronegative members of the cohort. Each donor provided a peripheral blood sample, and peripheral blood mononuclear cells were used for TCR beta sequencing. Genomic DNA was extracted from the blood cell samples with the Qiagen DNeasy Blood Extraction Kit. Per the germline V gene, MGHDK is the CDR1 and SYGVNS is the CDR2. The CDR3 starts with the cysteine, ends with the phenylalanine, and has 13 residues. Solely the CDR3 DNA is kept, with 39 bases framed from the first base. Trimming costs V 6 bases and J 4 bases, and their ends lie 12 bases apart. Libraries came from the immunoSEQ multiplex PCR assay. For the multiplex PCR, a mixture combining 60 forward primers for TCR Vbeta segments and 13 reverse primers for TCR Jbeta segments was used. Amplification of the CDR3 region of rearranged TCR beta genes was performed with a multiplex PCR assay on genomic DNA. The Illumina HiSeq System was used to sequence the amplified TCR beta libraries as 87-base-pair reads. Per the original workflow: A later analysis counted about 82 million unique TCR beta chains across the approximately 700 repertoires, and 10 million to 11 million of these chains were shared by at least two donors. A nearest-neighbor algorithm error-corrected the raw reads and collapsed the reads into unique sequences, merging closely related sequences to remove PCR and sequencing errors. CDR3 sequences were aligned to IMGT reference sequences to assign V, D and J gene segments. For a sequence to be retained, a match of at least six nucleotides was required to both a V gene segment and a J gene segment. Rearrangements were called productive when the CDR3 lacked stop codons and stayed in frame with V and J; all others were non-productive. Following IMGT convention, CDR3 was defined as the stretch from the second conserved V-encoded cysteine to the conserved J-encoded phenylalanine. The earlier analysis of some 550 of the donors excluded any sequence lacking an unambiguous match to a single V gene segment. In an earlier analysis of more than 500 of the donors, a V segment was called functional when productive rearrangements were above 56.7%, and segregating when the standard deviation between donors exceeded 5%. A statistical classification framework was built for diagnosing cytomegalovirus status from the catalog of TCR beta chain sequences. In a later analysis, TCR nucleotide sequences were compared against IMGT/GENE-DB human TR gene sequences so that V and J genes could be assigned. A later analysis assigned CDR3 sequences and most-parsimonious VDJ recombination scenarios with the TCRdist pipeline. A later analysis defined each TCR beta chain by its CDR3 amino acid sequence plus V-gene family, and excluded reads lacking a unique V-gene family. A later analysis removed 450 to 600 highly shared, low-generation-probability nucleotide sequences to deal with suspected cross-contamination and a sequencing artifact. In a later analysis, a clonal expansion index was calculated for each public chain from normalized within-repertoire ranks of inferred template counts. Generation probabilities in a later analysis came from a VDJ recombination model fitted to out-of-frame rearrangements, and those results were checked against IGoR. Hypergeometric tests were used in a later analysis to score TCR-TCR, TCR-HLA and TCR-CMV co-occurrence, with a repertoire-size bias correction applied to the TCR pairs. A later analysis estimated false discovery rates by permuting HLA or CMV assignments 20 times. In a later analysis, co-occurring TCRs were grouped with DBSCAN, and TCRdist sequence similarity was added when clustering was performed within HLA-allele-positive subsets. Repertoires with fewer than 30,000 or more than 120,000 public chains, plus five repertoires with anomalous nucleotide sharing, were excluded from co-occurrence clustering. The immuneACCESS repertoire file appears here via TCRdb, limited to in-frame rearrangements. These files lack a portion of the clones; in checked studies, under half of the deficit traces to unresolved V genes, and the cause of the others is not known. Clonal size and the V and J genes are those of that table, whereas D and trimming came from the DNA. The sample includes some 220,000 clones, with about three quarters observed a single time. The leading ten clones occupy about 0.47% of the sample.

This TCR was sampled from a boy younger than 18 in good health and CMV-seronegative. Sequencing was done on a sample of PBMCs. The receptor chain draws on TRBV25-1 and TRBJ1-2; the D gene cannot be resolved reliably. CDR3 reads: CASSYSRSYGYTF. The DNA sequence is given as TGTGCCAGCAGCTATTCTAGAAGCTATGGCTACACCTTC.